This is a list of T cell receptor beta chains from one sample in a study of shared clonotypes between healthy human individuals. The data were produced by immunoSEQ multiplex PCR, yet TCRdb's version contains in-frame clones alone and is incomplete. The repertoire includes approximately 810,000 clones, nearly 95% of them detected once, and about 25% sits in the top ten. The sample taken for sequencing was naive CD8+ T cells sorted from blood. The receptors come from a young man in good health. CDR3s include the opening cysteine and the closing phenylalanine or tryptophan. D genes are given only for firm matches. Size is omitted from some rows. Given values are once, few, many or a class for expanded clones.

>14|TRBV15|TRBJ2-7|.|once
TGTGCCACAGGGGAAAACAGTAACCCCGTCGAGCAGTACTTC
CATGENSNPVEQYF
>17|TRBV7-9|TRBJ2-3|TRBD2|.
TGTGCCAGCAGCTTAGCGCGGCGGGAGGGCTCAGCAGATACGCAGTATTTT
CASSLARREGSADTQYF
>12|TRBV7-6|TRBJ2-3|.|.
TGTGCCAGCAGCCCGTACACAGATACGCAGTATTTT
CASSPYTDTQYF
>13|TRBV15|TRBJ2-3|.|.
TGTGCCACCTCCCAAGGTGGCACAGATACGCAGTATTTT
CATSQGGTDTQYF
>13|TRBV28|TRBJ1-2|.|.
TGTGCCAGCAGTTTAGTGAGTTCCTATGGCTACACCTTC
CASSLVSSYGYTF
>17|TRBV9|TRBJ1-5|.|.
TGTGCCAGCAGCCCACGAGGGTTATTTGCGTCCAATCAGCCCCAGCATTTT
CASSPRGLFASNQPQHF
>15|TRBV11-2|TRBJ2-5|TRBD2|.
TGTGCCAGCAGCCCCTCTGGGACTATGCAAGAGACCCAGTACTTC
CASSPSGTMQETQYF
>18|TRBV27|TRBJ2-1|.|.
TGTGCCAGCAGTCGTAACCGCGTAGACCTTCATTCCTACAATGAGCAGTTCTTC
CASSRNRVDLHSYNEQFF
>15|TRBV12-5|TRBJ1-2|.|.
TGTGCTAGTGGTCGTCTTCATTTGCAGGGAAAGACCTATGGCTTC
CASGRLHLQGKTYGF
>19|TRBV7-9|TRBJ2-5|TRBD2|once
TGTGCCAGCAGCTTGATAAGGGCGGAGCGGGAGGGACTCCAAGAGACCCAGTACTTC
CASSLIRAEREGLQETQYF
>13|TRBV27|TRBJ2-7|.|.
TGTGCCAGCAGTTTTCAGGGTTCCTACGAGCAGTACTTC
CASSFQGSYEQYF
>18|TRBV5-1|TRBJ2-3|TRBD2|.
TGCGCCAGCAGCGAACCTACCGGGACTAGCGGGATCGCAGATACGCAGTATTTT
CASSEPTGTSGIADTQYF
>13|TRBV29-1|TRBJ2-2|.|.
TGTAGGGGGGAGCCTTCGAACACCGGGGAGCTGTTTTTT
CRGEPSNTGELFF
>17|TRBV21-1|TRBJ2-2|.|.
TGTGCCAGCAAGCAATGTCGGGACAGGACGAACACCGGGGAGCTGTTTTTT
CASKQCRDRTNTGELFF
>14|TRBV27|TRBJ2-2|.|.
TGTGCCAGCAGTTTCCTTCCTAGGAACGGGGAGCTGTTTTTT
CASSFLPRNGELFF
>11|TRBV10-2|TRBJ1-1|.|.
TGCGCCAGCAGTTACCAGACTGAAGCTTTCTTT
CASSYQTEAFF
>14|TRBV4-1|TRBJ2-7|TRBD2|.
TGCGCCAGCAGCCAAGGCACTAGCGGCTACGAGCAGTACTTC
CASSQGTSGYEQYF
>14|TRBV4-3|TRBJ2-7|TRBD2|.
TGCGCCAGCAGCCAAGGGGGACTAGCCGGCGAGCAGTACTTC
CASSQGGLAGEQYF
>13|TRBV2|TRBJ1-1|.|.
TGTGCCAGCCCGGACCTCTTTCTCACTGAAGCTTTCTTT
CASPDLFLTEAFF
>14|TRBV7-6|TRBJ2-7|.|.
TGTGCCAGCAGCTTGGGGGGATCAGACTACGAGCAGTACTTC
CASSLGGSDYEQYF
>15|TRBV14|TRBJ2-1|.|.
TGTGCCAGCAGCCAAGATTCAACTTTCTACAATGAGCAGTTCTTC
CASSQDSTFYNEQFF
>15|TRBV4-3|TRBJ2-2|.|.
TGCGCCAGCAGCCAAGAAGAAGGGGTGCCCGGGGAGCTGTTTTTT
CASSQEEGVPGELFF
>15|TRBV4-1|TRBJ2-2|TRBD2|.
TGCGCCAGCTCTCTAGCGGGAGGGGGGACCGGGGAGCTGTTTTTT
CASSLAGGGTGELFF
>11|TRBV20-1|TRBJ2-2|TRBD2|.
TGCAGTGCCGGGGGGGCCGGGGAGCTGTTTTTT
CSAGGAGELFF
>15|TRBV29-1|TRBJ2-3|.|.
TGCAGCGTTGAAGATCCAGGGGACAGCACAGATACGCAGTATTTT
CSVEDPGDSTDTQYF
>15|TRBV4-1|TRBJ1-4|.|.
TGCGCCAGCAGCCAAGATCGAATCGCTATAGTAAAACTGTTTTTT
CASSQDRIAIVKLFF
>16|TRBV4-1|TRBJ2-1|TRBD2|.
TGCGCCAGCAGCCTCCTCGAGCGGGATACCTACAATGAGCAGTTCTTC
CASSLLERDTYNEQFF
>17|TRBV6-1|TRBJ2-6|.|.
TGTGCCAGCAGTGAACAGGGGGGAGGGACTGGGGCCAACGTCCTGACTTTC
CASSEQGGGTGANVLTF
>12|TRBV28|TRBJ2-1|.|few
TGTGCCAGCAGAGGGAGTTTCAATGAGCAGTTCTTC
CASRGSFNEQFF
>11|TRBV2|TRBJ1-1|.|.
TGTGCCAGCAGGGGGAAAGGCGGAGCTTTCTTT
CASRGKGGAFF
>15|TRBV6-6|TRBJ2-7|.|.
TGTGCCAGCAGTTACTCAGGAGAGATCTCCTACGAGCAGTACTTC
CASSYSGEISYEQYF
>16|TRBV28|TRBJ2-1|TRBD2|.
TGTGCCAGCAGTCCGTCCGGGACTAGCGGCTACAATGAGCAGTTCTTC
CASSPSGTSGYNEQFF
>14|TRBV4-2|TRBJ2-5|TRBD2|.
TGTGCCAGCAGCCAAGAGCGGGAGCAAGAGACCCAGTACTTC
CASSQEREQETQYF
>15|TRBV27|TRBJ2-2|TRBD2|.
TGTGCCAGCACCTCCGGGACTAGGACAACCGGGGAGCTGTTTTTT
CASTSGTRTTGELFF
>13|TRBV29-1|TRBJ2-7|TRBD2|.
TGCAGCGTTGAATTAGCGGGAACCTACGAGCAGTACTTC
CSVELAGTYEQYF
>14|TRBV29-1|TRBJ2-7|TRBD2|.
TGCAGCGTTGGAGATAGCGGGAGCCCCTACGAGCAGTACTTC
CSVGDSGSPYEQYF
>18|TRBV28|TRBJ2-3|.|.
TGTGCCAGCAGTTTAGACAGGGGTTGGCGGGAGGCGGTAGATACGCAGTATTTT
CASSLDRGWREAVDTQYF
>16|TRBV7-9|TRBJ2-1|TRBD2|.
TGTGCCAGCAGCCGATCGGGAGGGGAGGCCTACAATGAGCAGTTCTTC
CASSRSGGEAYNEQFF
>11|TRBV20-1|TRBJ1-4|.|once
TGCAGTGGGGTTTCTAATGAAAAACTGTTTTTT
CSGVSNEKLFF
>16|TRBV6-4|TRBJ1-5|TRBD1|.
TGTGCCAGCAGTGCAACAGGGGGCTTGAGCAATCAGCCCCAGCATTTT
CASSATGGLSNQPQHF
>14|TRBV4-1|TRBJ1-5|.|few
TGCGCCAGCAGCCAAGACGGAGGGAATCAGCCCCAGCATTTT
CASSQDGGNQPQHF